Below, 12 T cell receptor beta chains from the same sample are listed, as sequenced in a study of T cell responses to AZD1222 COVID-19 vaccine. Produced via immunoSEQ multiplex PCR; TCRdb's table is partial and in-frame only. The table has about 77,000 clones, more than 85% seen once. Sequenced here: peripheral blood, sampled 28 days after the second AZD1222 dose. These TCRs come from an adult who received the AZD1222 COVID-19 vaccine.

The J gene is TRBJ2-7, the V gene TRBV7-8; tentative D call: TRBD2 (6 bases). V dropped 0 bases and J dropped 7 bases, with 16 bases sitting between them. The CDR3 contains 15 residues. CDR1 SGHVS and CDR2 FQNEAQ come from the germline V gene. CDR3 coding DNA: TGTGCCAGCAGCTTAGCGAGGAGGGCCGTTGAAGAGCAGTACTTC. This translates into CASSLARRAVEEQYF.

The genes are TRBV19 and TRBJ2-7; the match to TRBD2 covers 11 bases. CDR1 is LNHDA, CDR2 SQIVND, per germline (reference sequence). The V gene end was trimmed by 6 bases and the J gene end by 4 bases; junction bases not matched to a gene: 8. CDR3 length: 15 residues. The CDR3 protein is CASRDLAGGSYEQYF. As DNA, the CDR3 is TGTGCCAGTAGGGATCTAGCGGGAGGTTCATACGAGCAGTACTTC.

The chain combines TRBV6-2 or TRBV6-3 with TRBJ2-7, with D possibly called TRBD1 or TRBD2 (7 bases each). Germline CDR1 MNHEY, CDR2 SVGEGT. The CDR3 is made up of 14 amino acids. The V end lost 6 bases, the J end lost 0 bases, and 12 bases lay between the germline ends. The CDR3 region is CASSPGGGSYEQYF. The DNA of the CDR3 is TGTGCCAGCAGCCCAGGGGGGGGCTCCTACGAGCAGTACTTC.

The V call is TRBV4-1, the J call TRBJ2-2; D possibly corresponds to TRBD1 (5 bases). CDR1 and CDR2 (germline): MGHRA, YSYEKL. Deletions cut 5 bases from V and 3 bases from J, with 13 bases between. This CDR3 comprises 15 residues. The chain's CDR3 is CASSTRQFDTGELFF. CDR3 sequence (DNA): TGCGCCAGCAGCACCCGACAGTTTGACACCGGGGAGCTGTTTTTT.

The chain is built from TRBV19 and TRBJ2-2; TRBD2 matches at 16 bases. The germline V gene encodes CDR1 LNHDA and CDR2 SQIVND (reference sequence). This CDR3 is built from 16 residues. Unmatched junction bases numbered 7, after V lost 11 bases and J lost 4 bases. Here the CDR3 DNA reads TGTGCCGCGGGACTAGCGGGAGGGCCAGGCACCGGGGAGCTGTTTTTT. It encodes CAAGLAGGPGTGELFF.

The rearrangement links TRBV4-1 to TRBJ1-1; TRBD1 aligns across 10 bases. CDR1 is MGHRA, CDR2 YSYEKL, per germline. Trimming at V came to 5 bases and at J to 6 bases, leaving 3 bases not matched to a gene. The CDR3 covers 13 residues. CDR3 protein: CASSSGQGPEAFF. CDR3 bases: TGCGCCAGCAGCTCGGGACAGGGGCCTGAAGCTTTCTTT.

This sequence joins TRBV4-2 and TRBJ1-3; unclear D gene. This CDR3 region has 15 residues. CDR1 and CDR2 from the germline V gene are LGHNA and YNFKEQ. V gave up 4 bases and J gave up 0 bases, with 10 bases separating them. This chain's CDR3 is CASSPVRHSGNTIYF. As DNA, the CDR3 is TGTGCCAGCAGCCCAGTAAGGCACTCTGGAAACACCATATATTTT.

The chain couples TRBV19 to TRBJ1-1; no clear D. Germline V gene data show CDR1 as LNHDA and CDR2 as SQIVND (reference sequence). The CDR3 has 15 residues. V was pared by 2 bases and J by 1 base, with 11 bases between. The CDR3 spells CASSIQLGSNTEAFF. CDR3 bases: TGTGCCAGTAGTATACAGCTCGGGTCGAACACTGAAGCTTTCTTT.

The gene calls are TRBV6-6 and TRBJ1-2, with no clear D. CDR1 and CDR2 from the germline V gene are MNHNY and SVGAGI (reference sequence). The germline V and J ends were trimmed by 6 bases and 1 base, with 9 bases remaining between them. CDR3 length: 13 amino acids. In DNA form, the CDR3 reads TGTGCCAGCAGCTCAACAGATAACTATGGCTACACCTTC. The encoded protein is CASSSTDNYGYTF.

This chain uses TRBV18 with TRBJ2-7; 8 bases are a match to TRBD1. The ends lost 4 bases at V and 1 base at J; junction bases unmatched: 0. CDR1 is KGHSH, CDR2 LQKENI, per germline. This CDR3 spans 13 amino acids. CDR3 amino acids: CASSRDRSYEQYF. CDR3 DNA sequence: TGTGCCAGCTCACGGGACAGGTCCTACGAGCAGTACTTC.

This CDR3 reads CANPLTGGTDTQYF. CDR3 DNA: TGTGCCAACCCACTGACAGGGGGCACAGATACGCAGTATTTT. V usage is TRBV2 and J usage is TRBJ2-3, with 8 bases lining up with TRBD1. Germline V CDR1 and CDR2: SNHLY, FYNNEI. The CDR3 runs 14 residues. The V segment lost 10 bases and the J segment 1 base; nucleotides outside the gene matches: 7. Combining the CDR3 with reference TRBV2 and TRBJ2-3 gives the whole variable domain EPEVTQTPSHQVTQMGQEVILRCVPISNHLYFYWYRQILGQKVEFLVSFYNNEISEKSEIFDDQFSVERPDGSNFTLKIRSTKLEDSAMYFCANPLTGGTDTQYFGPGTRLTVL.

The chain links TRBV19 to TRBJ1-5; the D gene is possibly TRBD1 (5 bases). The CDR3 has 14 amino acids. The ends were cut back, 3 bases at V and 1 base at J, with 7 bases in the middle. Germline V gene data show CDR1 as LNHDA and CDR2 as SQIVND (reference sequence). DNA for the CDR3: TGTGCCAGTAGTATGGGGCGGAGCAATCAGCCCCAGCATTTT. This translates into CASSMGRSNQPQHF. Drawing the rest from reference TRBV19 and TRBJ1-5, the complete variable domain is DGGITQSPKYLFRKEGQNVTLSCEQNLNHDAMYWYRQDPGQGLRLIYYSQIVNDFQKGDIAEGYSVSREKKESFPLTVTSAQKNPTAFYLCASSMGRSNQPQHFGDGTRLSIL.